Included here is one TCR beta chain sequence, with context. All enrollees were about 18 to 90 years old and from 25 or so US areas. These data come from a study of blood T cell repertoires in COVID-19. Study overall: PBMCs, B-cell-depleted T cells, or T cells provided the cDNA or gDNA that made up the material.

Original handling: Using reference gene primer amplification, nucleated cell counts were estimated. The data were produced by immunoSEQ multiplex PCR, yet TCRdb's version contains in-frame clones alone and is incomplete. V, J and clone size are those of that table, while D and trimming were read from the DNA. Found here are 200,000 to 250,000 clones, 80% to 90% of them singletons; the top ten hold 2.5% to 3.5%. Germline CDR1 and CDR2: SGHNT and YENEEA. Trimming at V came to 8 bases and at J to 6 bases, leaving 5 bases not matched to a gene. The CDR3 contains 13 residues. The sequenced material came from PBMCs or T cells enriched from blood (not recorded which). The V and J genes are TRBV11-3 and TRBJ2-2; 8 nucleotides align to TRBD2. The TCR originated in a woman in her fifties or sixties in a cohort exposed to, infected with or recovered from COVID-19 (not recorded which). The chain's CDR3 is CASRGTSSGELFF. The CDR3 DNA reads as TGTGCCAGCCGAGGGACTAGTTCCGGGGAGCTGTTTTTT.